This is a list of T cell receptor beta chains from one sample in a study of T cell repertoires in cytomegalovirus infection. These receptors' targets are unknown. A single record per CDR3 protein comes from TCRdb applying MiXCR to the reads. The table records hundreds of thousands of distinct CDR3 sequences, about 42% of them present only once. Sequences were derived from cultured PBMCs, sampled from culture after CMV antigen stimulation. The receptors shown here come from a human donor in good health (CMV status not recorded). Some clones in this sample may be carry-over from other donors' samples. CDR3s include the opening cysteine and the closing phenylalanine or tryptophan. Each record gives: V gene, J gene, clone size, D gene, CDR3 DNA, CDR3 protein. D genes are given only for firm matches. The size field is filled for only some rows; it gives once, few, many or a size class.

TRBV28	TRBJ1-2	few	-	TGTGCCGGGTTCGACGTAGGGCGAGGCTATGGCTACACCTTC	CAGFDVGRGYGYTF
TRBV7-8	TRBJ2-1	few	TRBD2	TGTGCCAGCAGCTTAGATTTGGCTAGCGGGGGGCCGGGACTAAACTACAATGAGCAGTTCTTC	CASSLDLASGGPGLNYNEQFF
TRBV7-8	TRBJ2-5	-	TRBD2	TGTGCCAGCAGCCGACGGAGACTAGCGGGAGTGGGGGAGACCCAGTACTTC	CASSRRRLAGVGETQYF
TRBV23-1	TRBJ1-4	-	-	TGCGCCAGCAGTCAATCGTCAGGGTTTGGTGAAAAACTGTTTTTT	CASSQSSGFGEKLFF
TRBV7-2	TRBJ1-2	few	-	TGTGCCAGCAGCAAGGACAGCCTTGGCGACTATGGCTACACCTTC	CASSKDSLGDYGYTF
TRBV6-1	TRBJ1-4	few	-	TGTGCCAGCAGTGGGCATTTTGAAAAACTGTTTTTT	CASSGHFEKLFF
TRBV11-2	TRBJ1-2	-	-	TGTGCCAGCAGCTTTGGCAGAAACAACTATGGCTACACCTTC	CASSFGRNNYGYTF
TRBV15	TRBJ1-1	few	-	TGTGCCACCAGCAGAGATATGCGCGGTGGGTGGGCCACTGAAGCTTTCTTT	CATSRDMRGGWATEAFF
TRBV3-1	TRBJ1-2	-	-	TGTGCCAGCAGCCAAGAAGGCGTCTCGGGCTACACCTTC	CASSQEGVSGYTF
TRBV11-3	TRBJ2-1	-	-	TGTGCCAGCAGCTTCCGGATACTCGGATCCGCCGATGAGCAGTTCTTC	CASSFRILGSADEQFF
TRBV11-2	TRBJ2-1	once	TRBD1	TGTGCCAGCAGCTCAGCTAGGACAGGGGGCCACAATGAGCAGTTCTTC	CASSSARTGGHNEQFF
TRBV5-1	TRBJ1-4	-	TRBD1	TGCGCCAGCAGCTTGGGACAGGGTATGGCTAATGAAAAACTGTTTTTT	CASSLGQGMANEKLFF
TRBV6-6	TRBJ1-6	few	-	TGTGCCAGCAGTTACGGGGTTAATTCACCCCTCCACTTT	CASSYGVNSPLHF
TRBV7-4	TRBJ2-7	-	-	TGTGCCAGCAGCTTAGTGGGGGTTGAATCGTCGGGCTCCTACGAGCAGTACTTC	CASSLVGVESSGSYEQYF
TRBV12-3/TRBV12-4	TRBJ1-1	few	TRBD1	TGTGCCAGCAGCGACAGGGGTGACACTGAAGCTTTCTTT	CASSDRGDTEAFF
TRBV12-3/TRBV12-4	TRBJ1-2	-	-	TGTGCCAGCGGCACCCACAGGGATGGCTACACCTTC	CASGTHRDGYTF
TRBV6-1	TRBJ2-5	many	TRBD2	TGTGCCAGCAGTTCTCAAATAGCGGGGCGCCGGGAGACCCAGTACTTC	CASSSQIAGRRETQYF
TRBV20-1	TRBJ1-3	-	TRBD1	TGCAGTGCACCGGACAGGGTCGTAAACACCATATATTTT	CSAPDRVVNTIYF
TRBV9	TRBJ2-5	once	TRBD2	TGTGCCAGCAGCGTAGCTACGGGACTATCGGAGACCCAGTACTTC	CASSVATGLSETQYF
TRBV6-2/TRBV6-3	TRBJ1-6	-	-	TGTGCCAGCACCCGAACGTTCGATTCACCCCTCCACTTT	CASTRTFDSPLHF
TRBV7-4	TRBJ1-1	-	-	TGTGCCAGCAGCGGTCGATCAGAGGGGCCTGTGAACACTGAAGCTTTCTTT	CASSGRSEGPVNTEAFF
TRBV4-1	TRBJ2-6	few	TRBD1	TGCGCCAGCAGCCAAGACCTGGGACAGGGGTACTCTGGGGCCAACGTCCTGACTTTC	CASSQDLGQGYSGANVLTF
TRBV7-6	TRBJ1-2	-	TRBD1	TGTGCCAGCAGCCCCGGGACAGGTCCATTCTCTAACTATGGCTACACCTTC	CASSPGTGPFSNYGYTF
TRBV7-6	TRBJ2-1	-	-	TGTGCCAGCAGCTTCTCTACAGGTCCTGAGCAGTTCTTC	CASSFSTGPEQFF
TRBV10-3	TRBJ1-5	-	-	TGTGCCATCAGTGAGGGCCCCGGAAGGGTCGGTCAGCCCCAGCATTTT	CAISEGPGRVGQPQHF
TRBV7-2	TRBJ2-1	-	TRBD1	TGTGCCAGCAGCTTACAGGGGGCGGGAACGTACAATGAGCAGTTCTTC	CASSLQGAGTYNEQFF
TRBV6-6	TRBJ2-7	-	-	TGTGCCAGCACCCAGGGACTGCCCCCCTACGAGCAGTACTTC	CASTQGLPPYEQYF
TRBV4-1	TRBJ1-4	-	TRBD1	TGCGCCAGCAGCCAAGAGGGACAGGGGGGCGAAAAACTGTTTTTT	CASSQEGQGGEKLFF
TRBV7-2	TRBJ2-7	-	TRBD2	TGTGCCAGCAGCTTAGATGTGACTAGCGGCTACGAGCAGTACTTC	CASSLDVTSGYEQYF
TRBV6-2/TRBV6-3	TRBJ2-3	few	-	TGTGCCAGCAGTCGGGGGCCGGATACGCAGTATTTT	CASSRGPDTQYF
TRBV6-2/TRBV6-3	TRBJ1-2	once	-	TGTGCCAGTACCACAGGCTTCATCTACACCTTC	CASTTGFIYTF
TRBV7-2	TRBJ2-5	-	TRBD2	TGTGCCAGCAGCCCCCAAATCGGGCTAGCGGGGGGGACCCAGTACTTC	CASSPQIGLAGGTQYF
TRBV7-2	TRBJ1-2	-	-	TGTGCCAGCAGCCTAACCGGGACTTACCAAAACTATGGCTACACCTTC	CASSLTGTYQNYGYTF
TRBV6-1	TRBJ1-5	few	-	TGTGCCAGCAGTGAATCGGGTAATGGCGGGAAGGCCTTCAATCAGCCCCAGCATTTT	CASSESGNGGKAFNQPQHF
TRBV11-3	TRBJ2-3	few	-	TGTGCCAGCAGCGACAGGTCAGATACGCAGTATTTT	CASSDRSDTQYF
TRBV7-6	TRBJ2-3	-	-	TGTGCCAGCAGCTTCCTCAGGGATCCCACAGATACGCAGTATTTT	CASSFLRDPTDTQYF
TRBV7-2	TRBJ1-5	few	-	TGTGCCAGCAGCTTACCATCGCAGCCCCAGCATTTT	CASSLPSQPQHF
TRBV7-6	TRBJ2-7	-	-	TGTGCCAGCAGCTTAGAAGGGTTCGGAGAGCAGTACTTC	CASSLEGFGEQYF
TRBV11-2	TRBJ2-1	-	-	TGTGCCAGCAGCTTAGATCACCCAGCGACCAGATACAATGAGCAGTTCTTC	CASSLDHPATRYNEQFF
TRBV19	TRBJ1-6	-	-	TGTGCCAGTAGCCCCGGGGGTAGGACCTATAATTCACCCCTCCACTTT	CASSPGGRTYNSPLHF
TRBV6-6	TRBJ2-7	-	-	TGTGCCAGCAGAAATGGGGCGGGCGAGCAGTACTTC	CASRNGAGEQYF
TRBV5-1	TRBJ2-5	once	TRBD2	TGCGCCAGCAGCTTGCGGCCAGCGGGGTACCAAGAGACCCAGTACTTC	CASSLRPAGYQETQYF
TRBV5-6	TRBJ2-3	-	TRBD2	TGTGCCAGCAGCTTTGAAGCGGGGGACCGTTCAGATACGCAGTATTTT	CASSFEAGDRSDTQYF
TRBV7-6	TRBJ2-5	many	-	TGTGCCAGCAGCTCCCTTGGGGAGACCCAGTACTTC	CASSSLGETQYF
TRBV7-9	TRBJ1-1	few	-	TGTGCCAGCAGCCGCCCGGTCGGTCAGGGCTCAGGCACTGAAGCTTTCTTT	CASSRPVGQGSGTEAFF
TRBV2	TRBJ2-2	few	TRBD1	TGTGCCAGCAGGGAGACAGGGGGCCCCGGGGAGCTGTTTTTT	CASRETGGPGELFF
TRBV7-2	TRBJ2-7	few	TRBD1	TGTGCCAGCAGCTTAGAACTCCGGGACAGATCCTACGAGCAGTACTTC	CASSLELRDRSYEQYF
TRBV27	TRBJ2-1	-	-	TGTGCCAGCAGTTCCCTGACAGGCGGTGAGCAGTTCTTC	CASSSLTGGEQFF
TRBV7-4	TRBJ2-7	-	TRBD2	TGTGCCAGCAGGGAGGGGAGCGGGAGTGTCGAGCAGTACTTC	CASREGSGSVEQYF
TRBV10-3	TRBJ2-7	-	-	TGTGCCATTTCCACACCGGCGGGAAACACCTACGAGCAGTACTTC	CAISTPAGNTYEQYF
TRBV12-3/TRBV12-4	TRBJ2-1	-	TRBD1	TGTGCCAGCAGTTTAGCTTACCGGGACAGAAACAATGAGCAGTTCTTC	CASSLAYRDRNNEQFF
TRBV7-2	TRBJ2-3	few	TRBD2	TGTGCCAGCAGCTTAGGGACTAGCGGGGGGGTGGATACGCAGTATTTT	CASSLGTSGGVDTQYF
TRBV11-3	TRBJ2-7	once	TRBD1	TGTGCCAGCAGCCCCCAGACGGGACAGGGTTACGAGCAGTGCTTC	CASSPQTGQGYEQCF
TRBV7-6	TRBJ1-2	-	TRBD1	TGTGCCAGCAGCCAAGGACAGGGTCCTTATGGCTACACCTTC	CASSQGQGPYGYTF